This T cell receptor (beta chain) was found in a study of vaccination and CD4 T cells after COVID-19. Across the study: The post-COVID sampling time was a median about 100 days after diagnosis, ranging from 35 to 161.

Regarding treatment: approximately nine-day PBMC culture with coronavirus spike peptide pools or control peptides (ViraFEST assay). By negative selection, CD4+ T cells were isolated once culture had run for around 10 days. An Oncomine TCR Beta short-read assay was used to sequence the DNA from cultured CD4+ T cells. Genomic DNA was extracted from cultured CD4+ T cells. TCRdb independently ran MiXCR on the PCR reads; one entry per CDR3 protein. The sample has about 2,000 distinct CDR3 sequences, approximately 50% seen once. The CDR3 extends over 16 amino acids. Germline loops: CDR1 MNHEY, CDR2 SMNVEV (reference sequence). The V gene lost 4 bases and the J gene lost 0 bases, with 13 bases spanning the gap. This clonotype has only a few counts. The antigen remains unidentified.

The sequenced sample was CD4+ T cells from blood, cultured in vitro, obtained after SARS-CoV-2 vaccination. The chain links TRBV27 to TRBJ1-5; unclear D gene. This TCR came from a human donor who had recovered from COVID-19. The CDR3 sequence: CASSSYSSYSNQPQHF. The CDR3 DNA follows: TGTGCCAGCAGTTCCTATAGCTCTTATAGCAATCAGCCCCAGCATTTT.